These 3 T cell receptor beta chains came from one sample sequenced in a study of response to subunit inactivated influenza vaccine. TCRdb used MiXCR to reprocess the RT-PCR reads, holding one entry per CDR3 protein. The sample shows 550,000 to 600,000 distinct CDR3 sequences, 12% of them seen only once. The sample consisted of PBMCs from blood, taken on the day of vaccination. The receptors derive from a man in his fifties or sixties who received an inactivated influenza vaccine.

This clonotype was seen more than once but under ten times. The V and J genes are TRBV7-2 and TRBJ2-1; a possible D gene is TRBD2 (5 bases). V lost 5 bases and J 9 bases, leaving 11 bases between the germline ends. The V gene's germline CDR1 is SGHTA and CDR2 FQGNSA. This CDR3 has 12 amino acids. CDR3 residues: CASSLRRGEQFF. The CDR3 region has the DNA TGTGCCAGCAGCCTACGCCGGGGTGAGCAGTTCTTC.

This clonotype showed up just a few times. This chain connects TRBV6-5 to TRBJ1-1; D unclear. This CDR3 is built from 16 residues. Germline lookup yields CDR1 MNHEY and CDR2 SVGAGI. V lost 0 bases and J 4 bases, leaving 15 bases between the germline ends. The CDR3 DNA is TGTGCCAGCAGTTACTCCGTCGCGAGATCTCGCACTGAAGCTTTCTTT. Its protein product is CASSYSVARSRTEAFF.

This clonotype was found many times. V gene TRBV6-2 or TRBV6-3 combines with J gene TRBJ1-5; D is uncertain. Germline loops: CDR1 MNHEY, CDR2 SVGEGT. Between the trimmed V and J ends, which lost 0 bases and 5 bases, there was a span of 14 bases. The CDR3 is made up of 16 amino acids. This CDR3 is CASSYSQARYDQPQHF. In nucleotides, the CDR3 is TGTGCCAGCAGTTACTCGCAGGCCAGGTACGATCAGCCCCAGCATTTT.